Presented here are 28 T cell receptor beta chains from one specimen sequenced in a study of T cells in Graves' hyperthyroidism and ophthalmopathy. RNA transcripts gave rise to amplified TCR beta CDR3 regions. First-round RT-PCR targeting the TCR CDR3 was performed with the HTBI primer set. MiXCR, applied by TCRdb to the multiplex PCR reads, yields one record per CDR3 protein. The sample holds approximately 870,000 distinct CDR3 sequences, about 38% seen once. The sample comprised blood. The receptors derive from a man aged 18 to 29 with Graves' hyperthyroidism.

This clonotype appeared a single time. The V gene is TRBV12-3 or TRBV12-4, the J gene TRBJ2-7; D gene ambiguous. The CDR3 covers 13 residues. V shed 3 bases and J shed 9 bases, with 15 bases lying between them. The CDR3 loop reads CASSLFSTDTQYF. CDR3 nucleotides: TGTGCCAGCAGTTTGTTCAGCACAGATACGCAGTACTTC.

The DNA for the CDR3 is TGCAGTGCTAGAAGCCGCTGGGGGACAGGGCAAGGGGACACTGAAGCTTTCTTT. Translating it yields CSARSRWGTGQGDTEAFF. The chain carries TRBV20-1 and TRBJ1-1, with 9 nucleotides matching TRBD1. V shed 2 bases and J 3 bases; nucleotides not matched to a gene: 16. The CDR3 runs 18 residues. Germline V gene lookup returns CDR1 DFQATT and CDR2 SNEGSKA (reference sequence).

This chain's CDR3 is CSAAKAEAFF. The CDR3 bases are TGCAGTGCCGCAAAGGCAGAAGCTTTCTTT. J is TRBJ1-1 and V is TRBV20-1; unclear D gene. The length of the CDR3 is 10 residues. Trimming removed 6 bases from V and 8 bases from J, with 10 bases in between. Looked up from germline, CDR1 is DFQATT and CDR2 is SNEGSKA (reference sequence).

This clonotype was detected many times. The gene calls are TRBV25-1 and TRBJ2-5, with a weak D call TRBD2 (6 bases). From germline, CDR1 is MGHDK and CDR2 SYGVNS. V was cut by 1 base and J by 5 bases, with 14 bases left in between. The CDR3 is made up of 15 amino acids. The DNA for the CDR3 is TGTGCCAGCAGTGAATCTAACGGGAGAAGGGAGACCCAGTACTTC. Translation: CASSESNGRRETQYF. The variable domain in full, completed from reference TRBV25-1 and TRBJ2-5, reads EADIYQTPRYLVIGTGKKITLECSQTMGHDKMYWYQQDPGMELHLIHYSYGVNSTEKGDLSSESTVSRIRTEHFPLTLESARPSHTSQYLCASSESNGRRETQYFGPGTRLLVL.

This clonotype was seen a handful of times. The chain uses TRBV29-1 and TRBJ2-2, with TRBD1 matching over 9 bases. This CDR3 is 13 amino acids long. Trimming removed 7 bases from V and 4 bases from J; junction bases left unmatched: 4. CDR1 and CDR2 (germline): SQVTM, ANQGSEA. The CDR3 bases are TGCAGCGCACAGGGGGCTACCACCGGGGAGCTGTTTTTT. This gives the protein CSAQGATTGELFF.

Many counts were recorded for this clonotype. One end of the junction is discordant with germline, which a read error may explain. This sequence joins TRBV13 and TRBJ2-7; maybe TRBD2 (6 bases). CDR3 length equals 14 residues. Germline-derived CDR1 and CDR2 are PRHDT and FYEKMQ (reference sequence). The DNA for the CDR3 is TGTGCTAGCAGCTTAGGGCGGGACTCCTACGAGCAGTACTTC. Encoded protein: CASSLGRDSYEQYF.

This clonotype was seen a few times. The gene calls are TRBV5-1 and TRBJ1-3, with 11 bases lining up with TRBD1. Germline CDR1 reads SGHRS; CDR2 reads YFSETQ. Losses at the gene ends were 4 bases for V and 8 bases for J; bases not matched to a gene: 5. There are 14 residues in the CDR3. The CDR3 DNA follows: TGCGCCAGCAGCCCCGGGACAGGGGGAGACACCATATATTTT. It encodes CASSPGTGGDTIYF.

The genes are TRBV6-4 and TRBJ2-2; TRBD2 aligns across 8 bases. This CDR3 comprises 15 residues. The germline gives CDR1 MRHNA, CDR2 SNTAGT. V lost 5 bases and J lost 5; bases outside the gene matches: 7. This CDR3 reads CASSRGGHETGELFF. Written as DNA, the CDR3 is TGTGCCAGCAGTCGGGGGGGTCACGAGACCGGGGAGCTGTTTTTT.

This clonotype was seen at least ten times. The rearrangement uses TRBV29-1 and TRBJ2-6; 10 bases map to TRBD1. The CDR3 runs to 15 residues. After removal of 7 bases from V and 1 base from J, the junction contained 4 bases not matched to a gene. CDR1 and CDR2 (germline): SQVTM, ANQGSEA. The CDR3 is CSARDRGSGANVLTF. DNA for the CDR3: TGCAGCGCTAGGGACAGGGGATCTGGGGCCAACGTCCTGACTTTC.

This clonotype was seen more than once but under ten times. The V gene is TRBV12-3 or TRBV12-4, the J gene TRBJ2-7; unclear D gene. The CDR3 runs to 12 residues. Trimming stripped 5 bases from V and 6 bases from J, with 11 bases between. CDR3 in amino acids: CASSTLMGEQYF. CDR3 sequence (DNA): TGTGCCAGCAGTACCCTGATGGGCGAGCAGTACTTC.

V is TRBV12-3 or TRBV12-4 and J is TRBJ2-7; D remains unclear. The CDR3 contains 14 residues. V was cut by 2 bases and J by 5 bases, with 13 bases left in between. DNA for the CDR3: TGTGCCAGCAGTTTAAGGTCAGGTTACCACGAGCAGTACTTC. Translating it yields CASSLRSGYHEQYF.

In this sample, this clonotype turned up many times. The V gene is TRBV7-8, the J gene TRBJ2-6, with D maybe TRBD2 (5 bases). Germline V CDR1 and CDR2: SGHVS, FQNEAQ. This CDR3 comprises 16 residues. Trimming took off 4 bases at V and 0 bases at J, with 10 bases between the two ends. CDR3 nucleotide sequence: TGTGCCAGCAGCTCAAGAGGGTACTCTGGGGCCAACGTCCTGACTTTC. Encoded protein: CASSSRGYSGANVLTF.

The CDR3 spells CASSSGTGGDTIYF. CDR3 sequence (DNA): TGTGCCAGCAGCTCCGGGACAGGGGGAGACACCATATATTTT. This rearrangement joins TRBV7-3 to TRBJ1-3; TRBD1 agrees at 11 bases. CDR1 is SGHTA, CDR2 FQGTGA, per germline. V lost 4 bases to trimming and J lost 8 bases; unmatched junction nucleotides: 4. CDR3 size: 14 residues.

This clonotype was counted many times. The chain combines TRBV6-6 with TRBJ2-7; the D gene is possibly TRBD2 (6 bases). Trimming removed 0 bases at V and 1 base at J, with 7 bases between. The CDR3 consists of 14 residues. CDR1 is MNHNY, CDR2 SVGAGI, per germline (reference sequence). The DNA of the CDR3 is TGTGCCAGCAGTTACTCTCGGGGGTCCTACGAGCAGTACTTC. It encodes CASSYSRGSYEQYF.

The V gene is TRBV5-4, the J gene TRBJ2-5; D is perhaps TRBD1 (5 bases). CDR3 size: 12 residues. The V and J ends lost 7 bases and 3 bases respectively, with 10 bases between them. CDR1 is SGHNT, CDR2 YYREEE, per germline (reference sequence). CDR3 DNA sequence: TGTGCCAGCGGCAAAGGGGAAGAGACCCAGTACTTC. It translates to CASGKGEETQYF.

This clonotype appeared many times. The chain recombines TRBV19 with TRBJ1-1; 9 bases map to TRBD1. The V and J ends lost 5 bases and 7 bases, in that order; junction bases with no gene match: 8. CDR1 is LNHDA and CDR2 is SQIVND in the germline V gene (reference sequence). The CDR3 has 14 residues. CDR3 loop: CASSSHRGLNEAFF. The CDR3 bases are TGTGCCAGTAGTTCGCACAGGGGGCTAAATGAAGCTTTCTTT.

This clonotype was seen ten or more times. The V gene is TRBV9, the J gene TRBJ2-2, with D possibly matching TRBD2 (6 bases). V was trimmed by 8 bases and J by 6 bases, leaving 11 bases between them. The CDR3 spans 12 residues. CDR1 SGDLS and CDR2 YYNGEE come from the germline V gene. As DNA, the CDR3 is TGTGCCAGTAGTCCTAGCGCCGGGGAGCTGTTTTTT. Translated, it gives CASSPSAGELFF.

In its sample, this clonotype was seen a few times. J is TRBJ1-2 and V is TRBV11-3; no clear D gene. Germline CDR1 SGHNT, CDR2 YENEEA. Trimming removed 11 bases at V and 4 bases at J, with 20 bases between. There are 14 residues in the CDR3. This CDR3 is CASSHQQSIYGYTF. The CDR3, as DNA: TGTGCCTCATCCCATCAACAGTCTATCTATGGCTACACCTTC.

This clonotype occurred many times. V gene TRBV7-2 combines with J gene TRBJ1-5; D ambiguous. Germline V gives CDR1 SGHTA, CDR2 FQGNSA. Trimming pared 1 base from V and 9 bases from J, leaving 13 bases between. This CDR3 spans 14 amino acids. The CDR3 DNA reads as TGTGCCAGCAGCTTAGGTGCGGGGTCGGGGCCCCAGCATTTT. Its protein product is CASSLGAGSGPQHF.

This clonotype has a count of ten or more. V is TRBV19 and J is TRBJ1-1; D might be TRBD1 (6 bases). The CDR3 runs 13 residues. The V end lost 4 bases, the J end lost 3 bases, and 9 bases lay between the germline ends. Germline V gives CDR1 LNHDA, CDR2 SQIVND (reference sequence). Written as DNA, the CDR3 is TGTGCCAGTAGTAACGGGGGGCACACTGAAGCTTTCTTT. Translation gives CASSNGGHTEAFF.

This sequence joins TRBV29-1 and TRBJ2-5; D may be TRBD2 (5 bases). Trimming took off 0 bases at V and 5 bases at J, with 7 bases between the two ends. Germline assignment: CDR1 SQVTM and CDR2 ANQGSEA. The CDR3 covers 12 residues. Written as DNA, the CDR3 is TGCAGCGTTGAAGAACCTAGCGAGACCCAGTACTTC. Protein: CSVEEPSETQYF.

This rearrangement joins TRBV10-3 to TRBJ1-5; TRBD1 matches 8 bases. This CDR3 has 14 residues. The germline CDR1 and CDR2 sequences are ENHRY and SYGVKD. The trim removed 10 bases at V and 5 bases at J, leaving 10 bases unmatched. CDR3 amino acids: CATGTGGNDQPQHF. CDR3 coding DNA: TGTGCCACCGGGACAGGCGGTAATGATCAGCCCCAGCATTTT.

V usage is TRBV7-2 and J usage is TRBJ1-1; tentatively, D is TRBD1 (5 bases). Looked up from germline, CDR1 is SGHTA and CDR2 is FQGNSA. This CDR3 region has 15 residues. V was trimmed by 4 bases and J by 1 base, leaving 13 bases between them. CDR3 nucleotide sequence: TGTGCCAGCAGCTCCGCCGGGACTGGGAACACTGAAGCTTTCTTT. This sequence encodes CASSSAGTGNTEAFF.

The chain carries TRBV10-3 and TRBJ1-1, with D uncertain. The CDR3 spans 17 residues. Germline V gene lookup returns CDR1 ENHRY and CDR2 SYGVKD. Trimming removed 2 bases at V and 3 bases at J, with 19 bases between. DNA of the CDR3: TGTGCCATCAGTGAGGTGGAGGGTCGTCTTATAGACACTGAAGCTTTCTTT. Protein: CAISEVEGRLIDTEAFF.

A note on this clonotype: A single base separates this from a much larger clone, so it may be a read error. CDR3 bases: TGCGGCGCTGGCTCCTCAGGGACGGTTGGCTACACCTTC. It specifies CGAGSSGTVGYTF. The chain carries TRBV29-1 and TRBJ1-2; perhaps TRBD1 as D (5 bases). The CDR3 contains 13 residues. CDR1 and CDR2 (germline): SQVTM, ANQGSEA.

This clonotype was recorded many times. This chain links TRBV25-1 with TRBJ1-1; D gene uncertain. CDR1 MGHDK and CDR2 SYGVNS come from the germline V gene. This CDR3 is built from 11 residues. Trimming removed 6 bases at V and 11 bases at J, with 13 bases between. The CDR3 sequence: CASSSRLGAFF. The CDR3, as DNA: TGTGCCAGCAGCAGTCGGCTGGGGGCTTTCTTT.

V is TRBV11-3 and J is TRBJ1-2, with TRBD1 identical over 7 bases. CDR1 SGHNT and CDR2 YENEEA come from the germline V gene. The CDR3 runs 15 residues. The V gene end was trimmed by 5 bases and the J gene end by 7 bases; junction bases not matched to a gene: 13. The chain's CDR3 is CASSPPGRGLIGYTF. The CDR3, as DNA: TGTGCCAGCAGCCCCCCGGGCAGGGGGTTGATTGGCTACACCTTC.

The chain uses TRBV20-1 and TRBJ2-7; a possible D gene is TRBD2 (6 bases). Germline V gene data show CDR1 as DFQATT and CDR2 as SNEGSKA (reference sequence). With 0 bases removed from V and 3 bases from J, the gap between germline ends came to 15 bases. The CDR3 length is 15 residues. CDR3 protein: CSARDPGLRGYEQYF. CDR3 nucleotides: TGCAGTGCTAGAGATCCGGGACTCCGCGGCTACGAGCAGTACTTC.